These 32 T cell receptor beta chains originate from one sample sequenced in a study of graft-versus-host responses after intestinal transplantation. The antigens for these receptors are not known. Sequenced by immunoSEQ multiplex PCR; TCRdb stores in-frame clones only, minus some. The sample carries 100,000 or so clones, around 91% recorded once. The specimen comprised unstimulated CD4+ T cells sorted from spleen or lymph node cells, sampled before transplant. Source of these receptors: a human donor who was the organ donor for an intestinal transplant.

The chain has TRBV18 and TRBJ1-2, with D hard to call. Trimming shortened V by 4 bases and J by 5 bases, and 20 bases separated the two germline ends. The V gene's germline CDR1 is KGHSH and CDR2 LQKENI. There are 16 residues in the CDR3. CDR3 sequence reads: CASSHRSPAPHYGYTF. The DNA for the CDR3 is TGTGCCAGCTCACACCGGAGTCCCGCACCCCATTATGGCTACACCTTC.

This chain connects TRBV4-2 to TRBJ1-2; TRBD1 is a possible D gene (6 bases). The CDR3 is 15 amino acids. Germline CDR1 LGHNA, CDR2 YNFKEQ. The V gene lost 1 base and the J gene lost 4 bases, with 13 bases spanning the gap. The CDR3 loop reads CASSQVGGLSYGYTF. In DNA, the CDR3 is TGTGCCAGCAGCCAAGTCGGGGGGCTCAGCTATGGCTACACCTTC.

V usage is TRBV7-3 and J usage is TRBJ2-2; D call uncertain. The V and J ends lost 2 bases and 7 bases respectively, with 11 bases between them. The CDR3 loop spans 14 amino acids. The germline V gene has CDR1 SGHTA and CDR2 FQGTGA. The chain's CDR3 is CASSLQAKGGELFF. Here the CDR3 DNA reads TGTGCCAGCAGCTTACAGGCAAAAGGCGGGGAGCTGTTTTTT. The full variable domain, completed using reference TRBV7-3 and TRBJ2-2, is GAGVSQTPSNKVTEKGKYVELRCDPISGHTALYWYRQSLGQGPEFLIYFQGTGAADDSGLPNDRFFAVRPEGSVSTLKIQRTERGDSAVYLCASSLQAKGGELFFGEGSRLTVL.

This chain joins TRBV27 and TRBJ2-1; weak D call: TRBD1 (5 bases). V was pared by 6 bases and J by 0 bases, with 15 bases between. The CDR3 loop spans 16 amino acids. Germline lookup yields CDR1 MNHEY and CDR2 SMNVEV (reference sequence). The DNA of the CDR3 is TGTGCCAGCAGAGGACGTACAGGATCCTCCTACAATGAGCAGTTCTTC. This codes for CASRGRTGSSYNEQFF.

This clone was recorded once. J is TRBJ1-3 and V is TRBV19; perhaps TRBD1 as D (5 bases). The V end was cut by 5 bases, the J end by 3 bases, with 11 bases between. This CDR3 spans 14 amino acids. Germline V gene data show CDR1 as LNHDA and CDR2 as SQIVND (reference sequence). CDR3 residues: CASSPGTGGNTIYF. The CDR3 bases are TGTGCCAGTAGTCCGGGGACTGGTGGAAACACCATATATTTT.

The chain recombines TRBV6-5 with TRBJ1-1; D unclear. V shed 6 bases and J shed 0 bases, with 14 bases lying between them. CDR3 length: 15 amino acids. Germline V gene lookup returns CDR1 MNHEY and CDR2 SVGAGI. The chain's CDR3 is CASSQIPGMNTEAFF. Here the CDR3 DNA reads TGTGCCAGCAGCCAGATACCGGGGATGAACACTGAAGCTTTCTTT.

The chain employs TRBV4-3 and TRBJ2-1; 8 nucleotides line up with TRBD2. Trimming removed 5 bases from V and 9 bases from J; junction bases left unmatched: 6. The CDR3 length is 13 residues. Germline V gives CDR1 LGHNA, CDR2 YSLEER. CDR3 DNA: TGCGCCAGCAGCGCCAGACTAGCGACTGAGCAGTTCTTC. Translated: CASSARLATEQFF.

A single count supports this clone. The chain recombines TRBV10-3 with TRBJ2-5; a possible D gene is TRBD2 (6 bases). V lost 10 bases and J lost 5, with 17 bases in between. The germline CDR1 and CDR2 sequences are ENHRY and SYGVKD. The CDR3 has 13 amino acids. The CDR3 region has the DNA TGTGCCACCCACTGGCGGGACGGGGAGACCCAGTACTTC. Translated, it gives CATHWRDGETQYF.

This clone was observed once. The J gene is TRBJ2-1, the V gene TRBV5-6; weak D call: TRBD2 (5 bases). The CDR3 is 17 amino acids. Between the trimmed V and J ends, which lost 0 bases and 3 bases, there was a span of 16 bases. CDR1 and CDR2 (germline): SGHDT, YYEEEE. CDR3 in DNA: TGTGCCAGCAGCTTGGAGAGAGGGAGAGCTTACTACAATGAGCAGTTCTTC. This translates into CASSLERGRAYYNEQFF.

The CDR3 DNA reads as TGTGCCAGCAGCTTGCGAATGGCCCAAGAGACCCAGTACTTC. It encodes CASSLRMAQETQYF. The rearrangement joins TRBV5-6 to TRBJ2-5; D unclear. V lost 1 base and J 1 base, leaving 8 bases between the germline ends. This CDR3 has 14 amino acids. Per germline, CDR1 SGHDT and CDR2 YYEEEE.

This clone has only one observation. V is TRBV11-3 and J is TRBJ2-2, with D maybe TRBD2 (6 bases). V dropped 6 bases and J dropped 7 bases, with 12 bases sitting between them. Germline-derived CDR1 and CDR2 are SGHNT and YENEEA. The CDR3 totals 13 residues. The CDR3 loop is CASSRTTVGELFF. The CDR3 bases are TGTGCCAGCAGTCGGACTACCGTCGGGGAGCTGTTTTTT.

The chain employs TRBV5-1 and TRBJ1-5, with 8 bases that match TRBD1. The CDR3 covers 15 residues. Germline assignment: CDR1 SGHRS and CDR2 YFSETQ. V lost 0 bases, J lost 3 bases, and 2 bases stayed unmatched. The CDR3 spells CASSLVTGDNQPQHF. The CDR3 DNA reads TGCGCCAGCAGCTTGGTGACAGGGGACAATCAGCCCCAGCATTTT.

The J gene is TRBJ1-5, the V gene TRBV2; D is uncertain. Trimming cost V 3 bases and J 3 bases, with 9 bases left between them. This CDR3 contains 14 residues. Germline V gene sequence: CDR1 SNHLY, CDR2 FYNNEI. The CDR3 DNA sequence: TGTGCCAGCAGTGAGGGCAGACCCAATCAGCCCCAGCATTTT. It specifies CASSEGRPNQPQHF.

The chain links TRBV19 to TRBJ2-5; 12 nucleotides line up with TRBD1. The CDR3 consists of 16 residues. Germline V gene lookup returns CDR1 LNHDA and CDR2 SQIVND (reference sequence). Germline trimming cut 0 bases from V and 5 bases from J; bases unmatched to any gene: 4. The CDR3 region is CASSIDQGTGGETQYF. CDR3 DNA sequence: TGTGCCAGTAGTATAGATCAGGGGACAGGGGGCGAGACCCAGTACTTC.

The V and J genes are TRBV20-1 and TRBJ2-5; D ambiguous. The germline V gene encodes CDR1 DFQATT and CDR2 SNEGSKA (reference sequence). The CDR3 extends over 11 amino acids. V was trimmed by 3 bases and J by 2 bases, leaving 4 bases between them. The CDR3 nucleotides are TGCAGTGCTAGCCCACAAGAGACCCAGTACTTC. The encoded protein is CSASPQETQYF.

V is TRBV19 and J is TRBJ2-6; D not resolved. Germline CDR1 reads LNHDA; CDR2 reads SQIVND (reference sequence). The V end lost 5 bases, the J end lost 6 bases, and 14 bases lay between the germline ends. This CDR3 region has 15 residues. CDR3: CASSSSRVKANVLTF. For the CDR3, the DNA is TGTGCCAGTAGTTCGTCTCGGGTTAAGGCCAACGTCCTGACTTTC.

This chain uses TRBV11-3 with TRBJ2-2; D might be TRBD1 (5 bases). This CDR3 spans 14 amino acids. V was clipped by 4 bases and J by 8 bases, with 14 bases between them. The V gene's germline CDR1 is SGHNT and CDR2 YENEEA. This chain's CDR3 is CASSYPVGAGELFF. Written as DNA, the CDR3 is TGTGCCAGCAGCTACCCAGTAGGGGCGGGGGAGCTGTTTTTT.

V gene TRBV7-2 combines with J gene TRBJ1-2; 10 bases are shared with TRBD1. This CDR3 comprises 14 residues. Per the germline V gene, CDR1 is SGHTA and CDR2 is FQGNSA. V trimming: 2 bases; J trimming: 4 bases; junction bases outside the gene matches: 1. The CDR3: CASSLRDRGYGYTF. Here the CDR3 DNA reads TGTGCCAGCAGCTTAAGGGACAGGGGCTATGGCTACACCTTC.

This chain joins TRBV30 and TRBJ2-7, with 9 bases lining up with TRBD1. CDR1 and CDR2 (germline): GTSNPN, SVGIG (reference sequence). V shed 3 bases, J shed 6 bases, and the junction held 12 bases outside the gene matches. CDR3 size: 15 residues. The CDR3 DNA reads TGTGCCTGGAGCCTGGGAGGTACAGGGGGCGCCGAGCAGTACTTC. This sequence encodes CAWSLGGTGGAEQYF.

The genes are TRBV7-3 and TRBJ2-3, with D tentatively TRBD1 (6 bases). The V gene lost 2 bases and the J gene lost 1 base, with 10 bases spanning the gap. Germline CDR1 is SGHTA and CDR2 is FQGTGA. This CDR3 has 15 residues. The CDR3 coding sequence is TGTGCCAGCAGCTTACGGTGGGGGCGCACAGATACGCAGTATTTT. As protein: CASSLRWGRTDTQYF.

With regard to this clone: The sample contains more than one DNA sequence encoding this CDR3. This chain links TRBV2 with TRBJ1-2; 9 bases agree with TRBD1. Germline CDR1 and CDR2: SNHLY and FYNNEI. This CDR3 has 14 amino acids. Trimming cost V 6 bases and J 2 bases; bases outside gene matches: 4. CDR3 residues: CASSEQGANYGYTF. CDR3 nucleotide sequence: TGTGCCAGCAGCGAACAGGGGGCAAACTATGGCTACACCTTC.

The chain has TRBV19 and TRBJ1-5, with TRBD1 matching 8 bases. Germline lookup yields CDR1 LNHDA and CDR2 SQIVND (reference sequence). The CDR3 sequence is 17 residues long. After removal of 5 bases from V and 4 bases from J, the junction contained 13 bases not matched to a gene. The CDR3 region is CASSLTGGTGLNQPQHF. CDR3 sequence (DNA): TGTGCCAGTAGTTTAACCGGTGGGACAGGACTGAATCAGCCCCAGCATTTT.

V and J are TRBV19 and TRBJ2-2; 9 positions agree with TRBD2. Trimming at V came to 0 bases and at J to 3 bases, leaving 8 bases not matched to a gene. The CDR3 totals 18 residues. Germline CDR1 reads LNHDA; CDR2 reads SQIVND (reference sequence). CDR3 sequence: CASSIDLLAGTHTGELFF. CDR3 DNA: TGTGCCAGTAGTATAGATTTGCTAGCGGGAACCCACACCGGGGAGCTGTTTTTT.

The J gene is TRBJ2-3, the V gene TRBV7-9; 10 positions agree with TRBD2. Germline CDR1 reads SEHNR; CDR2 reads FQNEAQ (reference sequence). The V gene end was trimmed by 5 bases and the J gene end by 5 bases; junction bases not matched to a gene: 4. This CDR3 comprises 14 residues. The CDR3 region is CASSVSGGLDTQYF. CDR3 coding DNA: TGTGCCAGCAGCGTTAGCGGGGGGCTAGATACGCAGTATTTT.

This clone was seen only once. V is TRBV5-4 and J is TRBJ2-2; possibly TRBD1 for D (6 bases). Between the trimmed V and J ends, which lost 0 bases and 3 bases, there was a span of 9 bases. The CDR3 has 15 amino acids. Germline values: CDR1 SGHNT, CDR2 YYREEE (reference sequence). The CDR3 sequence is CASSLEGVDTGELFF. The CDR3 region has the DNA TGTGCCAGCAGCTTGGAGGGGGTGGACACCGGGGAGCTGTTTTTT.

This clone is a singleton in its sample. The DNA for the CDR3 is TGTGCCAGTAGTATAGGGAGACGGCAGACCACTGAAGCTTTCTTT. This translates into CASSIGRRQTTEAFF. J is TRBJ1-1 and V is TRBV19; D ambiguous. Trimming cost V 1 base and J 4 bases, with 13 bases left between them. Germline values: CDR1 LNHDA, CDR2 SQIVND (reference sequence). The CDR3 length is 15 residues.

The rearrangement uses TRBV19 and TRBJ1-3; 12 bases map to TRBD1. The germline CDR1 and CDR2 sequences are LNHDA and SQIVND (reference sequence). The CDR3 is 14 amino acids. After removal of 6 bases from V and 7 bases from J, the junction contained 4 bases not matched to a gene. CDR3: CASRPGQGANTIYF. CDR3 sequence (DNA): TGTGCCAGTAGGCCGGGACAGGGGGCGAACACCATATATTTT.

The chain joins TRBV10-3 to TRBJ2-7, with 7 bases that match TRBD1. Germline CDR1 ENHRY, CDR2 SYGVKD. J gave up 0 bases and V 6 bases, and 5 bases lay outside the gene matches. CDR3 length equals 14 residues. DNA of the CDR3: TGTGCCATCAGCGATACAGGGGACTCCTACGAGCAGTACTTC. Translated: CAISDTGDSYEQYF.

V is TRBV6-9 and J is TRBJ1-5; 10 bases map to TRBD1. The CDR3 totals 16 residues. Germline V gene sequence: CDR1 MNHGY, CDR2 SVAAGI. V lost 1 base and J lost 4; bases outside the gene matches: 4. Written as DNA, the CDR3 is TGTGCCAGCAGTTATTTAGGACAGGGGGGGAATCAGCCCCAGCATTTT. Translation: CASSYLGQGGNQPQHF.

The rearrangement links TRBV5-6 to TRBJ2-5; D perhaps matches TRBD2 (5 bases). The CDR3 consists of 15 residues. Germline V gene lookup returns CDR1 SGHDT and CDR2 YYEEEE. Trimming pared 4 bases from V and 7 bases from J, leaving 20 bases between. CDR3 DNA sequence: TGTGCCAGCAGCGGTCCAGCGTCAGGTCGGGGGACCCAGTACTTC. Amino acid sequence: CASSGPASGRGTQYF.

V gene TRBV5-4 combines with J gene TRBJ2-5; no reliable D call. V lost 2 bases and J lost 4, with 9 bases in between. CDR1 is SGHNT, CDR2 YYREEE, per germline (reference sequence). This CDR3 contains 13 residues. CDR3 residues: CASSFPASETQYF. CDR3 DNA sequence: TGTGCCAGCAGCTTTCCAGCGTCAGAGACCCAGTACTTC. Full variable domain (missing parts from reference TRBV5-4 and TRBJ2-5): ETGVTQSPTHLIKTRGQQVTLRCSSQSGHNTVSWYQQALGQGPQFIFQYYREEENGRGNFPPRFSGLQFPNYSSELNVNALELDDSALYLCASSFPASETQYFGPGTRLLVL.

The chain joins TRBV7-9 to TRBJ1-3, with D possibly being TRBD1 (6 bases). Germline V gives CDR1 SEHNR, CDR2 FQNEAQ (reference sequence). The CDR3 length is 16 residues. Trimming took off 5 bases at V and 0 bases at J, with 14 bases between the two ends. DNA of the CDR3: TGTGCCAGCAGCCTAACCGGACAGATCTCTGGAAACACCATATATTTT. This codes for CASSLTGQISGNTIYF.